The 2 T cell receptor beta chains presented below share a single source sample, sequenced in a study of T cell repertoires in cytomegalovirus infection (dated by TCRdb to between 2018 and 2020). Sequencing was carried out with an Illumina HiSeq 1500. Clones were called with MiXCR by TCRdb after fastp trimmed the public reads at Q25, and only in-frame beta chains were retained. Under each unique CDR3 protein, matching rows form one entry showing the most common genes and DNA. This sample comprises about 830,000 distinct CDR3 sequences, approximately 29% of them detected only once. Roughly 12% of the sample is held by the ten biggest clonotypes. The sample's treatment or condition label is to be understood as: in vitro stimulation with specific CMV peptide epitopes to enrich CMV-specific T cells. These receptors have no identified antigens. The material was cultured CD8+ T cells from PBMCs, obtained from culture after CMV antigen stimulation. The origin of the receptors is a human donor in good health (CMV status not recorded). Some clones in this sample may be carry-over from other donors' samples.

Details on this clonotype: The junction departs from the called germline gene at one end, perhaps through a read error. This chain links TRBV12-3 or TRBV12-4 with TRBJ1-6; D might be TRBD1 (6 bases). The CDR3 totals 18 residues. The CDR3 DNA is TGTGTCAGCAGTTTGATCACCGAGAACAGGGAGTATAATTCACCCCTCCACTTT. Protein sequence: CVSSLITENREYNSPLHF.

Turning to this clonotype: A single base separates this from a much larger clone, so it may be a read error. V usage is TRBV7-2 and J usage is TRBJ2-2, with D perhaps given as TRBD1 or TRBD2 (5 bases each). Germline CDR1 and CDR2: SGHTA and FQGNSA. The CDR3 extends over 13 amino acids. In nucleotides, the CDR3 is TGTGCCAGCAGCAGGACATACACCGGGGAGCTGTCTTTT. This codes for CASSRTYTGELSF. The entire variable domain, with the rest obtained from reference TRBV7-2 and TRBJ2-2, is as follows: GAGVSQSPSNKVTEKGKDVELRCDPISGHTALYWYRQSLGQGLEFLIYFQGNSAPDKSGLPSDRFSAERTGGSVSTLTIQRTQQEDSAVYLCASSRTYTGELSFGEGSRLTVL.